This T cell receptor (beta chain) was retrieved from a study of identical twins. Trimming shortened V by 4 bases and J by 1 base, and 7 bases separated the two germline ends. Per the germline V gene, CDR1 is KGHDR and CDR2 is SFDVKD. The CDR3 contains 14 residues. The sample holds many counts of this clonotype. No antigen is known for it. Overall study findings and caveats: Out-of-frame TCR alpha sharing observed in monozygotic twins exceeded model estimates.

Template switching supplied a universal primer site; unique molecular identifiers were carried on the cDNA. TCRdb fed the 5' RACE reads into MiXCR, producing one record per CDR3 protein. The sample yields 200,000 to 250,000 distinct CDR3 sequences, around 6.8% seen once. The sample also formed part of further work on yellow fever vaccine responses in identical twins.

The sequence was obtained from a woman in her late teens or twenties in good health. Sequenced sample: memory (CD45RO+) T cells sorted from blood. The chain has TRBV24-1 and TRBJ2-1; D remains unclear. The chain's CDR3 is CATSEGGSYNEQFF. The CDR3 DNA reads as TGTGCCACCAGTGAGGGTGGTTCCTACAATGAGCAGTTCTTC.